A single sample is the source of the 5 T cell receptor beta chains below, sequenced in a study of cytomegalovirus exposure and HLA in healthy donors. PCR employed 60 Vbeta and 13 Jbeta primers. Sequencing used immunoSEQ multiplex PCR; TCRdb keeps in-frame clones, though not all of them. Here the sample spans around 52,000 clones, roughly four fifths being singletons. The sample was PBMCs. Receptor source: a man aged 35-49 years in good health and CMV-seronegative.

This clone was seen just once. This sequence joins TRBV5-1 and TRBJ1-1, with 9 nucleotides matching TRBD1. V trimming: 4 bases; J trimming: 6 bases; junction bases outside the gene matches: 10. This CDR3 spans 15 amino acids. Germline V gives CDR1 SGHRS, CDR2 YFSETQ. The CDR3 spells CASSRTGEFESEAFF. CDR3 bases: TGCGCCAGCAGCCGGACAGGGGAGTTCGAATCTGAAGCTTTCTTT.

The J gene is TRBJ2-3, the V gene TRBV5-1; D is unclear. V lost 0 bases, J lost 2 bases, and 10 bases lay in between. CDR1 and CDR2 from the germline V gene are SGHRS and YFSETQ. This CDR3 is 15 amino acids long. CDR3 in amino acids: CASSLVASLTDTQYF. The CDR3 nucleotides are TGCGCCAGCAGCTTGGTCGCCAGTCTCACAGATACGCAGTATTTT.

This rearrangement joins TRBV21-1 to TRBJ2-7; the table's D call, TRBD2, was not checked against the DNA. TRBV21-1 is given as a pseudogene. This CDR3 comprises 17 residues. The CDR3 region is CASSKGTSGGPPYEQYV. The CDR3 coding sequence is TGTGCCAGCAGCAAAGGGACTAGCGGGGGGCCGCCCTACGAGCAGTACGTC.

This chain uses TRBV5-1 with TRBJ2-1; the match to TRBD1 covers 7 bases. CDR1 and CDR2 (germline): SGHRS, YFSETQ. The CDR3 has 15 residues. V lost 2 bases and J lost 9; bases outside the gene matches: 11. This CDR3 reads CASSFKTGNDGEQFF. For the CDR3, the DNA is TGCGCCAGCAGCTTCAAGACAGGGAATGATGGTGAGCAGTTCTTC.

The chain couples TRBV28 to TRBJ2-1; 7 nucleotides match TRBD1. In germline, CDR1 is MDHEN, CDR2 SYDVKM. CDR3 length: 15 amino acids. Unmatched junction bases numbered 5, after V lost 6 bases and J lost 0 bases. CDR3 protein: CASRLGQASYNEQFF. The CDR3 DNA reads as TGTGCCAGCAGGCTTGGACAGGCCTCCTACAATGAGCAGTTCTTC.